The 10 T cell receptor beta chains below all came from one sample that was sequenced in a study of identical twins. TCRdb reanalysed the 5' RACE reads using MiXCR and keeps one entry per CDR3 protein. The data show about 720,000 distinct CDR3 sequences, 8.5% to 9.5% seen once. This same sample was also taken into another study, of yellow fever vaccine responses in identical twins.

Sequencing input: PBMCs. The receptors originated from a woman aged 18-35 years in good health.

There are many counts of this clonotype. The chain carries TRBV12-3 or TRBV12-4 and TRBJ1-1, with 10 bases aligning to TRBD1. The CDR3 length is 14 residues. With V trimmed by 5 bases and J by 5 bases, 5 bases remained unmatched. The CDR3 region is CASSPGQGITEAFF. DNA for the CDR3: TGTGCCAGCAGTCCGGGACAGGGGATTACTGAAGCTTTCTTT.

The chain is built from TRBV20-1 and TRBJ2-7, with D perhaps matching TRBD1 or TRBD2 (5 bases each). V lost 6 bases and J 4 bases, leaving 19 bases between the germline ends. CDR3 length: 14 residues. Germline values: CDR1 DFQATT, CDR2 SNEGSKA (reference sequence). The CDR3 DNA reads TGCAGTGCCCTCCGGGACCAAGGGATGTACGAGCAGTACTTC. It specifies CSALRDQGMYEQYF.

At least ten counts were recorded for this clonotype. This chain uses TRBV3-1 with TRBJ2-2; maybe TRBD2 (6 bases). V dropped 0 bases and J dropped 1 base, with 9 bases sitting between them. The CDR3 has 16 amino acids. Germline V CDR1 and CDR2: LGHDT, YNNKEL (reference sequence). CDR3 coding DNA: TGTGCCAGCAGCCAAGATTCCGGGGGGAACACCGGGGAGCTGTTTTTT. It codes for CASSQDSGGNTGELFF.

This clonotype was seen ten or more times. V and J are TRBV29-1 and TRBJ2-3; weak D call: TRBD1 (6 bases). This CDR3 region has 13 residues. Germline V CDR1 and CDR2: SQVTM, ANQGSEA. The V and J ends lost 4 bases and 2 bases respectively, with 10 bases between them. CDR3 residues: CSVVGQPTDTQYF. As DNA, the CDR3 is TGCAGCGTTGTAGGACAGCCCACAGATACGCAGTATTTT.

The CDR3 loop reads CASSDGTGGFWQYF. The CDR3 DNA sequence: TGTGCCAGCAGCGACGGGACAGGGGGCTTCTGGCAGTACTTC. V is TRBV11-2 and J is TRBJ2-7, with 12 bases lining up with TRBD1. Germline lookup yields CDR1 SGHAT and CDR2 FQNNGV. The length of the CDR3 is 14 residues. The J segment lost 9 bases and the V segment lost 5 bases, leaving 8 bases of the junction unmatched.

V gene TRBV7-9 combines with J gene TRBJ2-1; 7 positions match TRBD1. The CDR3 is made up of 17 amino acids. Germline values: CDR1 SEHNR, CDR2 FQNEAQ (reference sequence). V gave up 1 base and J gave up 0 bases; unmatched junction bases: 6. DNA for the CDR3: TGTGCCAGCAGCTTAGACAGGGGATTGGGCTCCTACAATGAGCAGTTCTTC. As protein: CASSLDRGLGSYNEQFF.

The chain combines TRBV29-1 with TRBJ2-2, with D unresolved. The CDR3 runs 14 residues. Germline-derived CDR1 and CDR2 are SQVTM and ANQGSEA. The V end lost 5 bases, the J end lost 0 bases, and 10 bases lay between the germline ends. CDR3 in DNA: TGCAGCGTTCTAGACCGCACGAACACCGGGGAGCTGTTTTTT. Protein product: CSVLDRTNTGELFF.

This clonotype was observed a handful of times. The chain links TRBV12-3 or TRBV12-4 to TRBJ2-3; unclear D gene. The CDR3 is made up of 14 amino acids. V lost 4 bases, J lost 4 bases, and 12 bases lay in between. The DNA for the CDR3 is TGTGCCAGCAGTTGGTCCGGCCGAGCAGATACGCAGTATTTT. It yields the protein CASSWSGRADTQYF.

There are a few counts of this clonotype. This chain joins TRBV7-9 and TRBJ2-1; TRBD1 matches 7 bases. V trimming: 1 base; J trimming: 5 bases; junction bases outside the gene matches: 2. Germline lookup yields CDR1 SEHNR and CDR2 FQNEAQ (reference sequence). The CDR3 contains 14 residues. As DNA, the CDR3 is TGTGCCAGCAGCTTAGAGGGGGCCCACAATGAGCAGTTCTTC. The encoded protein is CASSLEGAHNEQFF.

The genes are TRBV5-8 and TRBJ2-1; D perhaps matches TRBD2 (6 bases). The CDR3 has 14 amino acids. CDR1 and CDR2 from the germline V gene are SGHTS and YDEGEE. V was trimmed by 2 bases and J by 8 bases, leaving 14 bases between them. Here the CDR3 DNA reads TGTGCCAGCAGCTTCCGGGACTCTGAGGATGAGCAGTTCTTC. As protein: CASSFRDSEDEQFF.